These 27 T cell receptor beta chains share one sample of origin, sequenced in a study of blood T cell repertoires in COVID-19. Here immunoSEQ multiplex PCR was the method, and the copy in TCRdb shows in-frame clones only, minus some. The repertoire holds around 160,000 clones, about 86% seen once, with roughly 8.6% in the top ten. The sequenced material came from peripheral blood. The receptors stem from a man aged 55 to 70 with acute or convalescent COVID-19.

This sequence joins TRBV5-1 and TRBJ1-2; a possible D gene is TRBD1 (5 bases). From germline, CDR1 is SGHRS and CDR2 YFSETQ. V lost 3 bases to trimming and J lost 8 bases, with 14 bases between them. There are 13 residues in the CDR3. CDR3 sequence: CASSSAGDGGYTF. In DNA form, the CDR3 reads TGCGCCAGCAGCTCAGCGGGGGACGGCGGCTACACCTTC.

This clone was observed a few times. The chain is built from TRBV3-1 (or the pseudogene TRBV3-2) and TRBJ2-7; possible D gene TRBD2, 6 bases. This CDR3 contains 16 residues. Germline lookup yields CDR1 LGHDT and CDR2 YNNKEL (reference sequence). V was pared by 2 bases and J by 5 bases, with 19 bases between. CDR3 in amino acids: CASSQFLSGAAHEQYF. As DNA, the CDR3 is TGTGCCAGCAGCCAATTCTTATCGGGAGCCGCCCACGAGCAGTACTTC.

In its sample, this clone was seen a few times. This rearrangement joins TRBV5-1 to TRBJ1-4, with 10 nucleotides matching TRBD1. The V gene's germline CDR1 is SGHRS and CDR2 YFSETQ. Germline trimming cut 4 bases from V and 3 bases from J; bases unmatched to any gene: 6. CDR3 length equals 16 residues. The CDR3 nucleotides are TGCGCCAGCAGCCGACAGGGGGCCTCGGCTAATGAAAAACTGTTTTTT. Protein sequence: CASSRQGASANEKLFF.

The table lists this clone with a count of one. V usage is TRBV5-4 and J usage is TRBJ2-1, with D uncertain. CDR1 and CDR2 from the germline V gene are SGHNT and YYREEE (reference sequence). Trimming pared 4 bases from V and 14 bases from J, leaving 16 bases between. The CDR3 extends over 12 amino acids. The CDR3 DNA sequence: TGTGCCAGCAGCCCGGCCCCAGGCTTTAAGTTCTTC. Its translation is CASSPAPGFKFF.

The gene calls are TRBV24-1 and TRBJ1-2; no reliable D call. The CDR3 is 14 residues long. The V end was cut by 2 bases, the J end by 0 bases, with 6 bases between. The V gene's germline CDR1 is KGHDR and CDR2 SFDVKD. This CDR3 is CATSDWAANYGYTF. In DNA form, the CDR3 reads TGTGCCACCAGTGATTGGGCAGCTAACTATGGCTACACCTTC.

The chain links TRBV7-2 to TRBJ2-7; TRBD2 matches 7 bases. The CDR3 length is 16 residues. Germline CDR1 and CDR2: SGHTA and FQGNSA. V trimming: 3 bases; J trimming: 6 bases; junction bases outside the gene matches: 14. CDR3 in DNA: TGTGCCAGCAGCTTTAGGGGCGGCGCGGGAGCGGGCGAGCAGTACTTC. It yields the protein CASSFRGGAGAGEQYF.

The chain carries TRBV15 and TRBJ1-2; a weak D match, TRBD1 (5 bases). V dropped 3 bases and J dropped 4 bases, with 9 bases sitting between them. In germline, CDR1 is LNHNV, CDR2 YYDKDF (reference sequence). The CDR3 is made up of 13 amino acids. The CDR3 protein is CATSRQGGYGYTF. In DNA form, the CDR3 reads TGTGCCACCAGCAGGCAGGGTGGCTATGGCTACACCTTC.

The genes are TRBV2 and TRBJ1-5; D call uncertain. Deletions cut 6 bases from V and 0 bases from J, with 15 bases between. Germline values: CDR1 SNHLY, CDR2 FYNNEI. The CDR3 covers 16 residues. The CDR3 bases are TGTGCCAGCAGCGCGTATATGTTAAATAGCAATCAGCCCCAGCATTTT. Its protein product is CASSAYMLNSNQPQHF.

The J gene is TRBJ2-1, the V gene TRBV29-1; 9 bases are shared with TRBD1. The CDR3 extends over 16 amino acids. The germline gives CDR1 SQVTM, CDR2 ANQGSEA. Trimming took 6 bases from V and 6 from J; bases not matched to a gene: 15. The CDR3 DNA reads as TGCAGCGTCCCCCGCGGGTGGGACAGGGCGGGCAATGAGCAGTTCTTC. This codes for CSVPRGWDRAGNEQFF.

V gene TRBV19 combines with J gene TRBJ1-2, with 8 bases aligning to TRBD1. The CDR3 loop spans 15 amino acids. Germline V gene data show CDR1 as LNHDA and CDR2 as SQIVND (reference sequence). With 5 bases clipped from V and 2 bases from J, the junction kept 7 bases outside the gene matches. CDR3 loop: CASSGRTGSNYGYTF. The CDR3 nucleotides read TGTGCCAGTAGTGGGCGGACAGGGTCAAACTATGGCTACACCTTC.

The chain joins TRBV19 to TRBJ1-2, with unresolved D. CDR3 size: 13 residues. Germline lookup yields CDR1 LNHDA and CDR2 SQIVND (reference sequence). The V end was cut by 5 bases, the J end by 0 bases, with 7 bases between. CDR3: CASSQIPNYGYTF. CDR3 sequence (DNA): TGTGCCAGTAGTCAGATACCTAACTATGGCTACACCTTC.

This clone showed up just once. V is TRBV6-5 and J is TRBJ2-7; 9 bases match TRBD2. The V segment lost 6 bases and the J segment 7 bases; nucleotides outside the gene matches: 7. Germline V CDR1 and CDR2: MNHEY, SVGAGI. CDR3 length equals 13 residues. The CDR3, as DNA: TGTGCCAGCAGGCGGGAGGGCCAAAGTGAGCAGTACTTC. This translates into CASRREGQSEQYF.

This sequence joins TRBV18 and TRBJ1-5; 8 bases are a match to TRBD1. CDR1 and CDR2 (germline): KGHSH, LQKENI. The CDR3 runs to 14 residues. Losses at the gene ends were 6 bases for V and 1 base for J; bases not matched to a gene: 2. The CDR3 here is CASSDRVSNQPQHF. In DNA form, the CDR3 reads TGTGCCAGCTCGGACAGGGTGAGCAATCAGCCCCAGCATTTT.

The chain employs TRBV7-3 and TRBJ1-2; D unclear. The CDR3 is 13 residues long. In germline, CDR1 is SGHTA, CDR2 FQGTGA. V was shortened by 3 bases and J by 2 bases, with 7 bases between the two germline ends. The CDR3 nucleotides are TGTGCCAGCAGCTTTATGGAGAACTATGGCTACACCTTC. The encoded protein is CASSFMENYGYTF.

This chain links TRBV28 with TRBJ2-5; 11 bases are shared with TRBD2. Germline CDR1 reads MDHEN; CDR2 reads SYDVKM. Trimming removed 11 bases from V and 5 bases from J; junction bases left unmatched: 7. The CDR3 runs to 13 residues. The chain's CDR3 is CAGGTSGMETQYF. CDR3 coding DNA: TGTGCCGGGGGGACTAGCGGAATGGAGACCCAGTACTTC.

The chain uses TRBV7-3 and TRBJ2-3; TRBD2 matches at 13 bases. The CDR3 has 17 amino acids. Germline-derived CDR1 and CDR2 are SGHTA and FQGTGA. Unmatched junction bases numbered 3, after V lost 3 bases and J lost 0 bases. The CDR3 spells CASSFGTSGVSTDTQYF. The CDR3 region has the DNA TGTGCCAGCAGCTTTGGGACTAGCGGGGTTAGCACAGATACGCAGTATTTT.

J is TRBJ1-1 and V is TRBV18; no firm D call. Germline CDR1 reads KGHSH; CDR2 reads LQKENI. V gave up 3 bases and J gave up 11 bases, with 19 bases separating them. The CDR3 extends over 14 amino acids. The CDR3 is CASSPYDTQRGAFF. CDR3 DNA sequence: TGTGCCAGCTCACCGTACGACACACAACGAGGGGCTTTCTTT.

CDR3: CASSDWTYNEQYF. CDR3 nucleotide sequence: TGCGCCAGCAGTGATTGGACATATAACGAGCAGTACTTC. The genes are TRBV10-2 and TRBJ2-7, with D tentatively TRBD1 (5 bases). Germline V gene sequence: CDR1 WSHSY, CDR2 SAAADI. V was clipped by 3 bases and J by 5 bases, with 11 bases between them. The length of the CDR3 is 13 residues.

V usage is TRBV28 and J usage is TRBJ2-5; 10 positions agree with TRBD2. Germline loops: CDR1 MDHEN, CDR2 SYDVKM. The CDR3 sequence is 16 residues long. The ends lost 5 bases at V and 5 bases at J; junction bases unmatched: 11. The CDR3 reads CASSPGTSVLGETQYF. The CDR3 DNA follows: TGTGCCAGCAGTCCCGGGACTAGCGTGCTTGGTGAGACCCAGTACTTC.

The J gene is TRBJ1-2, the V gene TRBV19; tentatively, D is TRBD1 (6 bases). V was clipped by 9 bases and J by 2 bases, with 13 bases between them. The CDR3 is 13 amino acids. Germline CDR1 and CDR2: LNHDA and SQIVND (reference sequence). CDR3 sequence (DNA): TGTGCCAGCTCACAGGGTACAAACTATGGCTACACCTTC. Translated, it gives CASSQGTNYGYTF.

The V call is TRBV6-1, the J call TRBJ2-1; 8 nucleotides align to TRBD1. The CDR3 extends over 16 amino acids. Germline CDR1 is MNHNS and CDR2 is SASEGT. V shed 3 bases, J shed 4 bases, and the junction held 8 bases outside the gene matches. This CDR3 reads CASSETWGQAYNEQFF. CDR3 nucleotides: TGTGCCAGCAGTGAGACCTGGGGACAGGCTTACAATGAGCAGTTCTTC.

V usage is TRBV7-2 and J usage is TRBJ2-7; 11 nucleotides agree with TRBD2. Germline V gene sequence: CDR1 SGHTA, CDR2 FQGNSA. This CDR3 comprises 16 residues. The V segment lost 5 bases and the J segment 7 bases; nucleotides outside the gene matches: 13. CDR3 region: CASSTQLAGALKEQYF. In nucleotides, the CDR3 is TGTGCCAGCAGCACCCAACTAGCGGGGGCCCTTAAGGAGCAGTACTTC. Based on the CDR3 plus reference TRBV7-2 and TRBJ2-7, the full variable domain is GAGVSQSPSNKVTEKGKDVELRCDPISGHTALYWYRQSLGQGLEFLIYFQGNSAPDKSGLPSDRFSAERTGGSVSTLTIQRTQQEDSAVYLCASSTQLAGALKEQYFGPGTRLTVT.

V and J are TRBV10-3 and TRBJ2-5; a possible D gene is TRBD2 (6 bases). Germline lookup yields CDR1 ENHRY and CDR2 SYGVKD. Trimming shortened V by 9 bases and J by 4 bases, and 12 bases separated the two germline ends. This CDR3 is 12 amino acids long. This CDR3 is CAISMGGETQYF. The CDR3 DNA sequence: TGTGCCATATCCATGGGGGGAGAGACCCAGTACTTC.

V gene TRBV10-2 combines with J gene TRBJ1-1; the D is unclear. V was pared by 8 bases and J by 6 bases, with 10 bases between. The CDR3 runs 11 residues. Looked up from germline, CDR1 is WSHSY and CDR2 is SAAADI. The CDR3 sequence: CASSAGAEAFF. CDR3 coding DNA: TGCGCCAGCTCTGCGGGCGCTGAAGCTTTCTTT.

This chain links TRBV5-6 with TRBJ2-5; TRBD1 agrees at 9 bases. V lost 4 bases, J lost 3 bases, and 7 bases stayed unmatched. This CDR3 is built from 15 residues. CDR1 is SGHDT, CDR2 YYEEEE, per germline. The CDR3 DNA sequence: TGTGCCAGCAGCCCCGGACAGGGGAGGGAAGAGACCCAGTACTTC. Residues: CASSPGQGREETQYF. The complete variable domain, with remaining parts taken from reference TRBV5-6 and TRBJ2-5, reads DAGVTQSPTHLIKTRGQQVTLRCSPKSGHDTVSWYQQALGQGPQFIFQYYEEEERQRGNFPDRFSGHQFPNYSSELNVNALLLGDSALYLCASSPGQGREETQYFGPGTRLLVL.

This chain connects TRBV6-6 to TRBJ1-6; TRBD1 agrees at 7 bases. Germline assignment: CDR1 MNHNY and CDR2 SVGAGI (reference sequence). The ends lost 6 bases at V and 4 bases at J; junction bases unmatched: 3. There are 14 residues in the CDR3. DNA of the CDR3: TGTGCCAGCAGGTCGGGACAGTATAATTCACCCCTCCACTTT. This gives the protein CASRSGQYNSPLHF.

This chain uses TRBV2 with TRBJ1-2; D perhaps matches TRBD1 (5 bases). Trimming pared 11 bases from V and 1 base from J, leaving 14 bases between. CDR3 size: 13 residues. Germline values: CDR1 SNHLY, CDR2 FYNNEI. The CDR3 region is CAGSGGFNYGYTF. The CDR3 region has the DNA TGTGCCGGAAGCGGGGGATTTAACTATGGCTACACCTTC.